The clone carrying this T cell receptor beta chain has just a few counts. The antigen remains undetermined. These data belong to a study of T cells in localized non-small cell lung cancer. Study-wide findings and caveats: Of the top 100 tumor clones, median roughly 55 were in adjacent lung, 25 to 35 among its top 100. Highest T cell clonality was seen in uninvolved adjacent lung, surpassing that measured in tumor.

This CDR3 region has 15 residues. Germline V gene lookup returns CDR1 SGHVS and CDR2 FNYEAQ. Trimming took off 5 bases at V and 6 bases at J, with 14 bases between the two ends. Method: immunoSEQ multiplex PCR; TCRdb's copy keeps in-frame clones and lacks some. Of over 20,000 clones in the sample, approximately 83% were seen once. This sequence joins TRBV7-6 and TRBJ1-6; D is possibly TRBD1 (5 bases). The specimen was peripheral blood, collected before any cancer treatment. The receptor comes from a male donor aged 60 or older with stage II squamous cell lung carcinoma. For the CDR3, the DNA is TGTGCCAGCAGCCCCCGGGGCGGGGGTAATTCACCCCTCCACTTT. Protein product: CASSPRGGGNSPLHF. Using reference TRBV7-6 and TRBJ1-6 for the parts outside the CDR3, the full variable domain is GAGVSQSPRYKVTKRGQDVALRCDPISGHVSLYWYRQALGQGPEFLTYFNYEAQQDKSGLPNDRFSAERPEGSISTLTIQRTEQRDSAMYRCASSPRGGGNSPLHFGNGTRLTVT.